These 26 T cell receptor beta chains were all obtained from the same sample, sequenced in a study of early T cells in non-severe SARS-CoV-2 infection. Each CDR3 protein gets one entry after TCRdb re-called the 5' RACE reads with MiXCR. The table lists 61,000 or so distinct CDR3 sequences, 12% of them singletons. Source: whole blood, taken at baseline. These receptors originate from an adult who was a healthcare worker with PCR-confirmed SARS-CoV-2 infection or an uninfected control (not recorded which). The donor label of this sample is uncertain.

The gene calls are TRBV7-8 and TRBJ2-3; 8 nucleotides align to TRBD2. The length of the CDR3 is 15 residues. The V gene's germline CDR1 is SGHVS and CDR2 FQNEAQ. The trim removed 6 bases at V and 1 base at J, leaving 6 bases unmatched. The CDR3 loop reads CASRPTSGGTDTQYF. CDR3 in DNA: TGTGCCAGCAGGCCAACTAGCGGAGGCACAGATACGCAGTATTTT.

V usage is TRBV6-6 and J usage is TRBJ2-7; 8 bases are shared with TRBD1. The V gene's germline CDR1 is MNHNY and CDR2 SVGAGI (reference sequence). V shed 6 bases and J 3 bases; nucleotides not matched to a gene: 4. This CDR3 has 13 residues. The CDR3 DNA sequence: TGTGCCAGCAGAACCACAGGGGGCTACGAGCAGTACGTC. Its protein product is CASRTTGGYEQYV.

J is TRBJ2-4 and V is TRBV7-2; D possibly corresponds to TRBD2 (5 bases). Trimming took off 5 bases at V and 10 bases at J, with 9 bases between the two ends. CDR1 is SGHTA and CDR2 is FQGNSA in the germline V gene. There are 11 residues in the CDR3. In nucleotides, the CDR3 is TGTGCCAGCAGCGGTGGGGAGATTCAGTACTTC. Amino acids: CASSGGEIQYF.

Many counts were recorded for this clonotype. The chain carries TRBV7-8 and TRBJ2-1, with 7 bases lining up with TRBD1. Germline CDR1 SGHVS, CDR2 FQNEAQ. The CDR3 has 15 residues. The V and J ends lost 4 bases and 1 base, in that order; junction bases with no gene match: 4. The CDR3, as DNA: TGTGCCAGCAGCTCCGGGACAGCTTCCTACAATGAGCAGTTCTTC. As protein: CASSSGTASYNEQFF.

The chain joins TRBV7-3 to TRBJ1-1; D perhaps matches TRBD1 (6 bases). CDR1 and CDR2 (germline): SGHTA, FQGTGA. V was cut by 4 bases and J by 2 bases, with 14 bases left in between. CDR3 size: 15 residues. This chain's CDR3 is CASSSQGSSNTEAFF. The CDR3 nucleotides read TGTGCCAGCAGCTCTCAGGGGAGTTCCAACACTGAAGCTTTCTTT.

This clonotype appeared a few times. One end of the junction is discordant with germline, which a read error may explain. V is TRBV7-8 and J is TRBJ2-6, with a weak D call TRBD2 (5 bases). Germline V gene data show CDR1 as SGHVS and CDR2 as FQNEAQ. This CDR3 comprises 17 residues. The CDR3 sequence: CASSLARRYSGTNVLTF. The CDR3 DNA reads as TGTGCCAGCAGCTTAGCGCGGAGGTATTCTGGGACCAACGTCCTGACTTTC.

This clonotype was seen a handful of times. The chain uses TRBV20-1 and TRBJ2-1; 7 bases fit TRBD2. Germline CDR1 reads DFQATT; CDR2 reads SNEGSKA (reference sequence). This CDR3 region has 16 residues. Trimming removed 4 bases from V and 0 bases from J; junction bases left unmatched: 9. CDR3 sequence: CSATERRGNSYNEQFF. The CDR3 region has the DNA TGCAGTGCTACCGAGCGGCGGGGGAACTCCTACAATGAGCAGTTCTTC.

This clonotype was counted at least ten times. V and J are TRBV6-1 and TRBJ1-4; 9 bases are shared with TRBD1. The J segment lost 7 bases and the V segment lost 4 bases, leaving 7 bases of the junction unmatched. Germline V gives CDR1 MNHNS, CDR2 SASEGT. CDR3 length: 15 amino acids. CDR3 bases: TGTGCCAGCAGTGGGTTACAGGGGGCTGGTGAAAAACTGTTTTTT. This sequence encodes CASSGLQGAGEKLFF.

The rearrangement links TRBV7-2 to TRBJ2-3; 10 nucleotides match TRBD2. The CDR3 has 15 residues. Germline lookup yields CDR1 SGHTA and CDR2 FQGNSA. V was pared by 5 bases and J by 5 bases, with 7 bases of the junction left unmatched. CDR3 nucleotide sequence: TGTGCCAGCAGCCCGGTACTAGCGGGGATAGATACGCAGTATTTT. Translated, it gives CASSPVLAGIDTQYF.

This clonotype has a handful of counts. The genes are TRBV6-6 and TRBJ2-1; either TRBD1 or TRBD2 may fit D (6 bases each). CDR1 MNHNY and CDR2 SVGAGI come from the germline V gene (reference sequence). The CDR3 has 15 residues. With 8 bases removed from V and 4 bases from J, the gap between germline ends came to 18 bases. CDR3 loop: CASDIGGIGYNEQFF. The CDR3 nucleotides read TGTGCCAGCGACATAGGGGGGATAGGTTACAATGAGCAGTTCTTC.

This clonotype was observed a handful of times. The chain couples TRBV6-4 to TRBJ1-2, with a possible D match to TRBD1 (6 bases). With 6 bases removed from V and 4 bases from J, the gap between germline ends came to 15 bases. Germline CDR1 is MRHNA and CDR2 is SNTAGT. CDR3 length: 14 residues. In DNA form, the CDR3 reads TGTGCCAGCAGAGCCGACAGGACATCCTATGGCTACACCTTC. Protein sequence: CASRADRTSYGYTF.

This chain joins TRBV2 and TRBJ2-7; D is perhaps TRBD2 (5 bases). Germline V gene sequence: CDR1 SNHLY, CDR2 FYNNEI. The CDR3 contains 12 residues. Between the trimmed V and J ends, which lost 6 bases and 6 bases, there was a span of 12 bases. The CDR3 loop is CASSVQEGEQYV. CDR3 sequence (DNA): TGTGCCAGCAGCGTCCAAGAGGGCGAGCAGTACGTC.

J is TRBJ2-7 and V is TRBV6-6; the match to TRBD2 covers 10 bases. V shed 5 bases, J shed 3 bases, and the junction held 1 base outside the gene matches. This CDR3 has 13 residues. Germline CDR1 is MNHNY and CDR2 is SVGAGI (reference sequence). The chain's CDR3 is CASSTSGVYEQYV. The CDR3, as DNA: TGTGCCAGCAGTACTAGCGGGGTCTACGAGCAGTACGTC.

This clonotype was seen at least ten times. The CDR3 bases are TGTGCCAGCAGCCAAGATCATGGACTAGCTGCGAGTGGGAACACCGGGGAGCTGTTTTTT. Amino acid sequence: CASSQDHGLAASGNTGELFF. The chain carries TRBV4-2 and TRBJ2-2; 8 bases line up with TRBD2. This CDR3 spans 20 amino acids. With V trimmed by 0 bases and J by 1 base, 13 bases remained unmatched. Germline V gives CDR1 LGHNA, CDR2 YNFKEQ.

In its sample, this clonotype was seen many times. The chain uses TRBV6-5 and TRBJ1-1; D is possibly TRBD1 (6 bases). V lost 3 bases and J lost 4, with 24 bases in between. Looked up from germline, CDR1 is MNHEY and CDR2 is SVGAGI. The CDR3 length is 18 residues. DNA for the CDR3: TGTGCCAGCAGTTATGCCCCCGGTCGTACAGGGCCGAGCACTGAAGCTTTCTTT. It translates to CASSYAPGRTGPSTEAFF.

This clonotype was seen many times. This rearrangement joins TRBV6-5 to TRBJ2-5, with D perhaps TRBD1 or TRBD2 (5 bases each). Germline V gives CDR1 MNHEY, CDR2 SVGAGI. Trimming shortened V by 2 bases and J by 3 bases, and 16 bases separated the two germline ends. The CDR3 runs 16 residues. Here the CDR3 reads CASSYRKPGPKETQYF. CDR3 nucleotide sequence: TGTGCCAGCAGTTACAGAAAGCCGGGACCGAAAGAGACCCAGTACTTC.

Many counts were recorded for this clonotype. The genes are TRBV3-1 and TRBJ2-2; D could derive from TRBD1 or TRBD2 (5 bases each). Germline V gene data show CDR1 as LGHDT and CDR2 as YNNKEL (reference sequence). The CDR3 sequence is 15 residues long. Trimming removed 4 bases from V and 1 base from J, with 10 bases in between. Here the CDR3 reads CASSLGTENTGELFF. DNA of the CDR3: TGTGCCAGCAGCCTTGGGACGGAGAACACCGGGGAGCTGTTTTTT.

The CDR3: CATSEGGAGEEETQYF. CDR3 bases: TGTGCCACCAGTGAAGGGGGCGCAGGCGAAGAAGAGACCCAGTACTTC. V and J are TRBV24-1 and TRBJ2-5, with 7 bases aligning to TRBD1. Per the germline V gene, CDR1 is KGHDR and CDR2 is SFDVKD. CDR3 length: 16 residues. Losses at the gene ends were 4 bases for V and 3 bases for J; bases not matched to a gene: 10.

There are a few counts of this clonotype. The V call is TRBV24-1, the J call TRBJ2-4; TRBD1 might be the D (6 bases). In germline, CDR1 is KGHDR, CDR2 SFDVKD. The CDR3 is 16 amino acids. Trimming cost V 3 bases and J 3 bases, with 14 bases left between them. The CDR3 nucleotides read TGTGCCACCAGTGATAGCAGTGGGGGCGGCAAAAACATTCAGTACTTC. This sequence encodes CATSDSSGGGKNIQYF.

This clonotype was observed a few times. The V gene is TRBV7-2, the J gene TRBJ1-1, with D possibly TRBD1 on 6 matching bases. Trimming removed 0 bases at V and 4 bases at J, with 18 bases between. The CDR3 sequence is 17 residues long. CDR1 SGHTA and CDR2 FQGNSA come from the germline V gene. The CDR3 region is CASSLAGGSDSITEAFF. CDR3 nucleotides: TGTGCCAGCAGCTTAGCGGGGGGCTCGGATTCTATCACTGAAGCTTTCTTT.

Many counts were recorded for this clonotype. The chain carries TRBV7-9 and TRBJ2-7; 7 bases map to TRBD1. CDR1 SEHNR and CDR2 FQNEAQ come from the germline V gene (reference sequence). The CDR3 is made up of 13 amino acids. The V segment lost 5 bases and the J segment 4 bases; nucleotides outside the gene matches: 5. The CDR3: CASSNSGQYEQYV. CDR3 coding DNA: TGTGCCAGCAGCAACTCGGGACAGTACGAGCAGTACGTC.

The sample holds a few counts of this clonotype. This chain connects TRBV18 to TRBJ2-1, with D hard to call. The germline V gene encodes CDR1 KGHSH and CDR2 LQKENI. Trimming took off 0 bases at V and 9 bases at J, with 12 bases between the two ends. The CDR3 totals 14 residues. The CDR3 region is CASSPPSRAVEQFF. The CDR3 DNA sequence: TGTGCCAGCTCACCACCTAGCCGGGCGGTTGAGCAGTTCTTC.

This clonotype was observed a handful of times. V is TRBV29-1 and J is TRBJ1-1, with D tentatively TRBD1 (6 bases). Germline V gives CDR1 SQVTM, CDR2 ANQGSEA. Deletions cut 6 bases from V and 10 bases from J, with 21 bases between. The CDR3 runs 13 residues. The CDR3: CSVSTRQAALAFF. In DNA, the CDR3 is TGCAGCGTATCCACAAGACAGGCCGCATTAGCTTTCTTT.

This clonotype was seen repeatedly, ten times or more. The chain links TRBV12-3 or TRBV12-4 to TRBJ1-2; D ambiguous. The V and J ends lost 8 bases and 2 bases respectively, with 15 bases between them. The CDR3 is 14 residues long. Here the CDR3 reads CASGSGPLNYGYTF. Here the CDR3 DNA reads TGTGCCAGCGGCTCAGGCCCCCTAAACTATGGCTACACCTTC.

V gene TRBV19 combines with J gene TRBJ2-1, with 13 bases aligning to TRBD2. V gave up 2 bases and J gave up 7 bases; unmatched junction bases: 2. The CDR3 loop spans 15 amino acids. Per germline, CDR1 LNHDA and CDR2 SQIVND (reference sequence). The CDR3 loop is CASSILTSGGNEQFF. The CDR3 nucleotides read TGTGCCAGTAGTATACTGACTAGCGGGGGGAATGAGCAGTTCTTC.

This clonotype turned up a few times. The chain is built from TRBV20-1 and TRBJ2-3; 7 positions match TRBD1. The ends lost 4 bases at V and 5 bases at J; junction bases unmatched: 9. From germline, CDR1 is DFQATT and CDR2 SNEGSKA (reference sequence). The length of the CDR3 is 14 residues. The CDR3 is CSAMRGLLLDTQYF. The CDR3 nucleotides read TGCAGTGCTATGAGGGGGCTTTTGCTAGATACGCAGTATTTT.